The next 15 T cell receptor beta chains were all read from a single sample in a study of shared clonotypes between healthy human individuals. Profiling relied on immunoSEQ multiplex PCR, and the TCRdb table lists in-frame clones only, not all of them. This sample yields hundreds of thousands of clones, of which 74% are seen a single time; under 2% belongs to the top ten. Sequencing used memory CD4+ T cells sorted from blood. Subset given: CD45RA-negative fraction. These receptors were collected from a woman in her 30s in good health.

For this clone: Other DNA sequences of this sample code for an identical CDR3. V usage is TRBV28 and J usage is TRBJ2-5; D is ambiguous. The CDR3 has 12 amino acids. Germline-derived CDR1 and CDR2 are MDHEN and SYDVKM. V dropped 8 bases and J dropped 2 bases, with 9 bases sitting between them. The CDR3 nucleotides read TGTGCCAGCGAGACTGGACAAGAGACCCAGTACTTC. It yields the protein CASETGQETQYF.

This clone was seen just once. The chain links TRBV2 to TRBJ1-3, with D unresolved. Trimming left V 3 bases short and J 0 bases short, with 12 bases between. The length of the CDR3 is 16 residues. The V gene's germline CDR1 is SNHLY and CDR2 FYNNEI. The CDR3: CASSDYQPSSGNTIYF. CDR3 nucleotides: TGTGCCAGCAGTGATTACCAGCCGAGCTCTGGAAACACCATATATTTT.

The chain employs TRBV5-8 and TRBJ1-5; D ambiguous. V was pared by 4 bases and J by 0 bases, with 11 bases between. The CDR3 has 15 amino acids. Per germline, CDR1 SGHTS and CDR2 YDEGEE. This CDR3 is CASSIYRYSNQPQHF. In DNA form, the CDR3 reads TGTGCCAGCAGCATATACAGATATAGCAATCAGCCCCAGCATTTT.

The chain has TRBV6-4 and TRBJ1-5; D remains unclear. Germline V gene lookup returns CDR1 MRHNA and CDR2 SNTAGT. The V end was cut by 0 bases, the J end by 6 bases, with 9 bases between. This CDR3 is 14 amino acids long. CDR3 region: CASSDSDAGQPQHF. The DNA of the CDR3 is TGTGCCAGCAGTGACTCCGATGCGGGTCAGCCCCAGCATTTT.

The J gene is TRBJ2-7, the V gene TRBV5-1; 9 positions agree with TRBD1. This CDR3 region has 15 residues. Trimming removed 5 bases from V and 4 bases from J; junction bases left unmatched: 10. Germline CDR1 and CDR2: SGHRS and YFSETQ. CDR3 loop: CASRPLETGGYEQYF. DNA of the CDR3: TGCGCCAGCAGGCCCCTGGAGACAGGGGGATACGAGCAGTACTTC.

This chain links TRBV5-6 with TRBJ2-7, with 9 bases matching TRBD1. V dropped 2 bases and J dropped 5; count of bases not matched to a gene: 5. The CDR3 has 14 amino acids. The V gene's germline CDR1 is SGHDT and CDR2 YYEEEE. The CDR3 DNA reads as TGTGCCAGCAGCTTTAGGACAGGGGTCCACGAGCAGTACTTC. Protein sequence: CASSFRTGVHEQYF.

The sample holds a few counts of this clone. This specimen includes other DNA sequences encoding the same CDR3. The chain links TRBV10-3 to TRBJ2-7; 7 positions agree with TRBD1. Germline CDR1 ENHRY, CDR2 SYGVKD. V was pared by 6 bases and J by 4 bases, with 9 bases of the junction left unmatched. The CDR3 extends over 14 amino acids. The CDR3 region has the DNA TGTGCCATCAGGGGGACAGAGAGAGATTACGAGCAGTACTTC. Translated: CAIRGTERDYEQYF.

This clone was recorded only once. The V gene is TRBV4-1, the J gene TRBJ2-1; 10 positions agree with TRBD2. The J segment lost 7 bases and the V segment lost 0 bases, leaving 15 bases of the junction unmatched. There are 19 residues in the CDR3. The germline V gene has CDR1 MGHRA and CDR2 YSYEKL. The CDR3 nucleotides are TGCGCCAGCAGCCAAGAGACACCAAGAAGCGGGAGGGCCAGGAATGAGCAGTTCTTC. Translated, it gives CASSQETPRSGRARNEQFF.

The rearrangement uses TRBV5-1 and TRBJ2-1; TRBD2 matches 7 bases. The CDR3 spans 15 residues. CDR1 and CDR2 (germline): SGHRS, YFSETQ. The V and J ends lost 0 bases and 2 bases, in that order; junction bases with no gene match: 2. The CDR3: CASSLELAPYNEQFF. CDR3 DNA: TGCGCCAGCAGCTTGGAACTAGCGCCCTACAATGAGCAGTTCTTC.

The chain joins TRBV6-1 to TRBJ1-2; TRBD1 agrees at 8 bases. The V segment lost 6 bases and the J segment 0 bases; nucleotides outside the gene matches: 6. CDR3 size: 15 residues. The germline V gene encodes CDR1 MNHNS and CDR2 SASEGT. As DNA, the CDR3 is TGTGCCAGCAGGTCAAGACAGGGGACTAACTATGGCTACACCTTC. Translating gives CASRSRQGTNYGYTF.

The V gene is TRBV27, the J gene TRBJ2-7; either TRBD1 or TRBD2 may fit D (5 bases each). CDR1 and CDR2 from the germline V gene are MNHEY and SMNVEV (reference sequence). This CDR3 is built from 13 residues. Trimming stripped 8 bases from V and 2 bases from J, with 13 bases between. The CDR3 bases are TGTGCCAGCGGGGACGCTACACCCTACGAGCAGTACTTC. This sequence encodes CASGDATPYEQYF.

This clone was counted only a few times. This rearrangement joins TRBV6-6 to TRBJ1-5; 9 bases agree with TRBD1. The CDR3 covers 16 residues. The germline V gene encodes CDR1 MNHNY and CDR2 SVGAGI (reference sequence). Unmatched junction bases numbered 8, after V lost 4 bases and J lost 4 bases. The CDR3 DNA reads TGTGCCAGCAGTTCGACTACAGGGGGCCTAAATCAGCCCCAGCATTTT. Translating it yields CASSSTTGGLNQPQHF.

The chain has TRBV28 and TRBJ1-5; D uncertain. This CDR3 has 12 residues. The V end was cut by 5 bases, the J end by 4 bases, with 6 bases between. CDR1 MDHEN and CDR2 SYDVKM come from the germline V gene. The CDR3 loop is CASSHGNQPQHF. The CDR3 DNA is TGTGCCAGCAGTCACGGTAATCAGCCCCAGCATTTT.

The table lists this clone with a count of one. The CDR3 sequence: CASSLIGGGSSGNTIYF. The DNA of the CDR3 is TGTGCCAGCAGCTTAATTGGAGGGGGCTCATCTGGAAACACCATATATTTT. The chain couples TRBV7-9 to TRBJ1-3; 7 nucleotides agree with TRBD1. The CDR3 is 17 residues long. V gave up 2 bases and J gave up 1 base; unmatched junction bases: 8. CDR1 and CDR2 from the germline V gene are SEHNR and FQNEAQ (reference sequence).

This chain joins TRBV18 and TRBJ1-5; 7 nucleotides agree with TRBD1. The CDR3 has 14 amino acids. After removal of 3 bases from V and 7 bases from J, the junction contained 6 bases not matched to a gene. Germline V gene data show CDR1 as KGHSH and CDR2 as LQKENI. The CDR3 sequence is CASSPETGNQPQHF. The CDR3 DNA reads TGTGCCAGCTCACCCGAGACAGGGAACCAGCCCCAGCATTTT.